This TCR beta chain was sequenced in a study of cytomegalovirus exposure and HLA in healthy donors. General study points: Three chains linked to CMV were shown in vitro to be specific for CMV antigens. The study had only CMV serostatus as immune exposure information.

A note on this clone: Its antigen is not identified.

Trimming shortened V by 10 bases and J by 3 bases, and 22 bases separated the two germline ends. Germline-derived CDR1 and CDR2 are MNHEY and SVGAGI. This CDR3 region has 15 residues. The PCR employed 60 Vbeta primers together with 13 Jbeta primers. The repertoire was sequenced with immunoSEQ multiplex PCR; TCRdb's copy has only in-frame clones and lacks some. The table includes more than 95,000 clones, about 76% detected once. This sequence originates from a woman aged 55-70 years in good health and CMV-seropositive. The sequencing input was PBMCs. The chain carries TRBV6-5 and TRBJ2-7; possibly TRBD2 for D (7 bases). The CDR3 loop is CATAAGSGGLYEQYF. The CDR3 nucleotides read TGTGCCACAGCCGCAGGGTCGGGGGGCCTCTACGAGCAGTACTTC.